This TCR beta chain was observed in a study of T-cell reconstitution after alpha-beta-depleted transplantation in children (dated by TCRdb to 2016 to 2017). Some background on the complete study: T-cell immune reconstitution after TCRalphabeta/CD19-depleted allogeneic hematopoietic cell transplantation in children was quantitatively tracked in the study by means of TCR repertoire profiling.

Library generation was performed with PCR. The reads were generated on an Illumina HiSeq 2500. Molecular barcoding was employed in the preparation of TCR libraries, with unique molecular identifiers being used to normalize TCRbeta repertoire quantification. TCRdb ran its own pipeline on the public reads, namely fastp trimming at Q25 and MiXCR clone calling, and kept in-frame beta chains. All rows with the same CDR3 protein become a single entry with the most common DNA and genes. Across this sample there are a few hundred thousand distinct CDR3 sequences, with about a tenth seen only once. The ten most abundant clones make up 2% to 2.5% of the sample. To note about this clonotype: This clone's antigen is unknown. The sample holds no much larger clone one base away, and base qualities are not on file.

From V the trimming removes 0 bases and from J it removes 3 bases, while the gene matches leave 16 bases of the junction unaccounted for. CDR1 and CDR2 are drawn from the germline V gene: MGHDK, SYGVNS. Including cysteine and phenylalanine, the CDR3 has 19 amino acids. This entry keeps only the CDR3 DNA: 57 bases, framed from base 1. The V and J genes are TRBV25-1 and TRBJ1-2; TRBD1 agrees with 7 junctional bases. Sample: PBMCs from the stem cell graft donor, taken from the stem cell graft. The receptor comes from a human donor who donated a stem cell graft to a child with acute lymphoblastic leukemia. The nucleotides are TGTGCCAGCAGTGAATATCGGGGGGCCCGACAGGGATCCGACTATGGCTACACCTTC. Translated, this gives CASSEYRGARQGSDYGYTF.